The source of this TCR beta chain is a study of shared clonotypes between healthy human individuals. Unsorted PBMC DNA went through sequencing on ten immunoSEQ deep assay plates. Libraries were prepared by immunoSEQ multiplex PCR; TCRdb keeps only in-frame clonotypes and omits some of them. The sample has about 450,000 clones, roughly 77% seen once. Unsorted samples drew genomic DNA from 85 million to 90 million PBMCs. Germline lookup yields CDR1 MNHEY and CDR2 SVGAGI. The CDR3 sequence is 15 residues long. V shed 5 bases and J 6 bases; nucleotides not matched to a gene: 10. J is TRBJ2-7 and V is TRBV6-5, with 10 bases matching TRBD1. Sequenced input: PBMCs. The clonotype originates from a woman between 35 and 50 years old in good health. Some clones in this sample may be carry-over from other donors' samples. Here the CDR3 DNA reads TGTGCCAGCAGTCCCACCGGACAGGGGGTATCCGAGCAGTACTTC. This codes for CASSPTGQGVSEQYF.